The 25 T cell receptor beta chains below all came from one sample that was sequenced in a study of graft-versus-host responses after intestinal transplantation. These receptors are not linked to any known antigen. Data came from immunoSEQ multiplex PCR; TCRdb stores just in-frame clones and leaves some out. Of roughly 90,000 clones in the sample, over 80% were seen once. Sequenced material: unstimulated CD8+ T cells sorted from spleen or lymph node cells, taken before intestinal transplant. The receptor set was obtained from a human donor who received an intestinal transplant.

The V and J genes are TRBV6-1 and TRBJ2-1, with 16 bases matching TRBD2. The V and J ends lost 1 base and 3 bases, in that order; junction bases with no gene match: 9. This CDR3 region has 20 residues. CDR1 is MNHNS, CDR2 SASEGT, per germline. The CDR3 loop is CASSEERGLAGGSFYNEQFF. DNA of the CDR3: TGTGCCAGCAGTGAAGAACGGGGACTAGCGGGAGGGAGCTTCTACAATGAGCAGTTCTTC.

The chain uses TRBV7-9 and TRBJ2-1; D is ambiguous. The length of the CDR3 is 14 residues. V lost 5 bases to trimming and J lost 5 bases, with 13 bases between them. The germline V gene encodes CDR1 SEHNR and CDR2 FQNEAQ (reference sequence). CDR3 sequence reads: CASSGVRPNNEQFF. CDR3 DNA: TGTGCCAGCAGCGGCGTGAGACCAAACAATGAGCAGTTCTTC.

The chain links TRBV7-9 to TRBJ2-7; TRBD2 agrees at 11 bases. Germline CDR1 is SEHNR and CDR2 is FQNEAQ (reference sequence). This CDR3 comprises 16 residues. V gave up 4 bases and J gave up 4 bases; unmatched junction bases: 9. The CDR3 loop is CASSSPTSGGYYEQYF. CDR3 coding DNA: TGTGCCAGCAGCTCTCCCACTAGCGGGGGATATTACGAGCAGTACTTC.

The V gene is TRBV11-2, the J gene TRBJ1-6; 9 bases fit TRBD1. The CDR3 extends over 15 amino acids. CDR1 SGHAT and CDR2 FQNNGV come from the germline V gene. Trimming at V came to 4 bases and at J to 6 bases, leaving 4 bases not matched to a gene. The CDR3: CASSSRDRVNSPLHF. For the CDR3, the DNA is TGTGCCAGCAGCTCCCGGGACAGGGTTAATTCACCCCTCCACTTT. Full variable domain (remainder filled in from reference TRBV11-2 and TRBJ1-6): EAGVAQSPRYKIIEKRQSVAFWCNPISGHATLYWYQQILGQGPKLLIQFQNNGVVDDSQLPKDRFSAERLKGVDSTLKIQPAKLEDSAVYLCASSSRDRVNSPLHFGNGTRLTVT.

For the CDR3, the DNA is TGTGCCAGCAGTTACTATAGGGGGGACAATGAGCAGTTCTTC. This translates into CASSYYRGDNEQFF. The chain recombines TRBV6-5 with TRBJ2-1; D possibly matches TRBD1 or TRBD2 (6 bases each). Looked up from germline, CDR1 is MNHEY and CDR2 is SVGAGI. This CDR3 comprises 14 residues. The germline V and J ends were trimmed by 1 base and 5 bases, with 9 bases remaining between them.

This clone occurred a few times. The V call is TRBV10-3, the J call TRBJ2-2; a weak D match, TRBD1 (5 bases). The germline gives CDR1 ENHRY, CDR2 SYGVKD. The CDR3 is 13 residues long. Trimming cost V 11 bases and J 4 bases, with 14 bases left between them. The CDR3 sequence: CAVHQGFTGELFF. The CDR3 DNA reads TGTGCCGTCCACCAGGGTTTCACCGGGGAGCTGTTTTTT.

This sequence joins TRBV15 and TRBJ1-5; tentative D call: TRBD1 (5 bases). Germline assignment: CDR1 LNHNV and CDR2 YYDKDF (reference sequence). V lost 5 bases and J lost 0, with 23 bases in between. The CDR3 spans 19 residues. The CDR3 spells CATSDPWDVTFYSNQPQHF. CDR3 bases: TGTGCCACCAGCGACCCTTGGGACGTAACCTTCTATAGCAATCAGCCCCAGCATTTT.

Details on this clone: At one boundary the junction diverges from the germline segment, which might be a read error. The chain combines TRBV4-1 with TRBJ2-2; no clear D gene. From germline, CDR1 is MGHRA and CDR2 YSYEKL. CDR3 length: 13 residues. The CDR3 coding sequence is TGTGCCAGCAGCCTTTTCCTGTCCGGGGAGCTGTTTTTT. Translation: CASSLFLSGELFF.

In this sample, this clone turned up once. The V gene is TRBV27, the J gene TRBJ1-5, with 7 bases matching TRBD1. This CDR3 region has 18 residues. The V and J ends lost 5 bases and 2 bases, in that order; junction bases with no gene match: 15. Looked up from germline, CDR1 is MNHEY and CDR2 is SMNVEV (reference sequence). The chain's CDR3 is CASSPLGGDREGNQPQHF. The CDR3 bases are TGTGCCAGCAGTCCTTTGGGGGGCGACAGGGAAGGCAATCAGCCCCAGCATTTT.

The chain has TRBV18 and TRBJ1-5; unclear D gene. The ends were cut back, 3 bases at V and 6 bases at J, with 9 bases in the middle. Germline V gives CDR1 KGHSH, CDR2 LQKENI. This CDR3 spans 13 amino acids. The CDR3 region is CASSPKFRQPQHF. In DNA, the CDR3 is TGTGCCAGCTCACCTAAATTCCGTCAGCCCCAGCATTTT.

This clone was seen a single time. This chain links TRBV9 with TRBJ2-4, with D tentatively TRBD1 (6 bases). Per the germline V gene, CDR1 is SGDLS and CDR2 is YYNGEE. V was shortened by 4 bases and J by 5 bases, with 22 bases between the two germline ends. The CDR3 extends over 17 amino acids. The CDR3 spells CASSSPMTGVGENIQYF. The CDR3 DNA sequence: TGTGCCAGCAGCTCGCCCATGACAGGTGTGGGGGAAAACATTCAGTACTTC.

This clone has more than one count but fewer than ten. The rearrangement links TRBV19 to TRBJ2-1, with D unresolved. CDR3 length: 11 residues. Trimming took off 5 bases at V and 10 bases at J, with 9 bases between the two ends. Germline V lookup: CDR1 LNHDA, CDR2 SQIVND (reference sequence). In DNA form, the CDR3 reads TGTGCCAGTAGTGCCGACGGGGAGCAGTTCTTC. This sequence encodes CASSADGEQFF.

The chain couples TRBV10-3 to TRBJ2-6; no clear D gene. The CDR3 is made up of 15 amino acids. V was clipped by 1 base and J by 2 bases, with 6 bases between them. CDR1 and CDR2 (germline): ENHRY, SYGVKD. In DNA form, the CDR3 reads TGTGCCATCAGTGAGTGGGGTACTGGGGCCAACGTCCTGACTTTC. This codes for CAISEWGTGANVLTF.

This clone came up a few times. The rearrangement uses TRBV29-1 and TRBJ1-1, with D perhaps TRBD1 (6 bases). The CDR3 runs to 11 residues. Germline loops: CDR1 SQVTM, CDR2 ANQGSEA. The CDR3, as DNA: TGCAGTGCGGGGGGCCGCCTTGAAGCTTTCTTT. The encoded protein is CSAGGRLEAFF. Full variable domain (missing parts from reference TRBV29-1 and TRBJ1-1): SAVISQKPSRDICQRGTSLTIQCQVDSQVTMMFWYRQQPGQSLTLIATANQGSEATYESGFVIDKFPISRPNLTFSTLTVSNMSPEDSSIYLCSAGGRLEAFFGQGTRLTVV.

The chain employs TRBV27 and TRBJ1-5; D ambiguous. The germline V gene encodes CDR1 MNHEY and CDR2 SMNVEV (reference sequence). Trimming removed 5 bases from V and 3 bases from J, with 11 bases in between. This CDR3 has 14 residues. This CDR3 is CASSARGSNQPQHF. In DNA form, the CDR3 reads TGTGCCAGCAGTGCTCGCGGGTCCAATCAGCCCCAGCATTTT.

The chain has TRBV5-4 and TRBJ1-6; D is uncertain. The CDR3 spans 12 residues. Trimming pared 2 bases from V and 9 bases from J, leaving 6 bases between. Per the germline V gene, CDR1 is SGHNT and CDR2 is YYREEE (reference sequence). The CDR3 nucleotides are TGTGCCAGCAGCTTCCGTGGTTCACCCCTCCACTTT. It specifies CASSFRGSPLHF.

V gene TRBV6-1 combines with J gene TRBJ1-2, with unresolved D. CDR1 MNHNS and CDR2 SASEGT come from the germline V gene. This CDR3 is 9 amino acids long. V was trimmed by 1 base and J by 12 bases, leaving 3 bases between them. This CDR3 is CASSEGNTF. In DNA, the CDR3 is TGTGCCAGCAGTGAAGGTAACACCTTC.

This chain connects TRBV28 to TRBJ2-3; a weak D match, TRBD1 (6 bases). The CDR3 spans 15 residues. Germline-derived CDR1 and CDR2 are MDHEN and SYDVKM. V gave up 3 bases and J gave up 4 bases, with 14 bases separating them. Here the CDR3 reads CASSFVGASADTQYF. CDR3 bases: TGTGCCAGCAGTTTTGTGGGGGCCAGTGCAGATACGCAGTATTTT.

Only one count was recorded for this clone. V usage is TRBV5-1 and J usage is TRBJ2-5; the D is unclear. This CDR3 is 14 amino acids long. The V end lost 4 bases, the J end lost 3 bases, and 13 bases lay between the germline ends. Germline V gene data show CDR1 as SGHRS and CDR2 as YFSETQ. CDR3 amino acids: CASSLAPEEETQYF. In nucleotides, the CDR3 is TGCGCCAGCAGCCTGGCGCCTGAAGAAGAGACCCAGTACTTC.

This chain connects TRBV12-5 to TRBJ1-5; the D is unclear. V gave up 1 base and J gave up 1 base, with 8 bases separating them. The CDR3 loop spans 15 amino acids. The germline V gene has CDR1 LGHNT and CDR2 FRNRAP. The CDR3 DNA follows: TGTGCTAGTGGTTTGGAGGATCTGAGCAATCAGCCCCAGCATTTT. Residues: CASGLEDLSNQPQHF.

V is TRBV7-9 and J is TRBJ1-6, with TRBD1 matching over 11 bases. Looked up from germline, CDR1 is SEHNR and CDR2 is FQNEAQ (reference sequence). There are 17 residues in the CDR3. The V gene end was trimmed by 1 base and the J gene end by 9 bases; junction bases not matched to a gene: 8. CDR3 DNA: TGTGCCAGCAGCTTAGATTGGGACAGGGGGGATTTTTCACCCCTCCACTTT. Translation gives CASSLDWDRGDFSPLHF.

V is TRBV11-2 and J is TRBJ1-3; D unclear. From germline, CDR1 is SGHAT and CDR2 FQNNGV. The CDR3 is made up of 12 amino acids. V dropped 0 bases and J dropped 4 bases, with 1 base sitting between them. The CDR3 loop is CASSLEGNTIYF. In DNA, the CDR3 is TGTGCCAGCAGCTTAGAAGGAAACACCATATATTTT.

The V call is TRBV6-5, the J call TRBJ2-7; D is unclear. CDR3 length: 10 amino acids. From germline, CDR1 is MNHEY and CDR2 SVGAGI. The germline V and J ends were trimmed by 5 bases and 6 bases, with 5 bases remaining between them. Here the CDR3 DNA reads TGTGCCAGCAGTGGCGGCGAGCAGTACTTC. Translating it yields CASSGGEQYF.

The chain uses TRBV6-5 and TRBJ1-1; 7 nucleotides align to TRBD1. With 6 bases clipped from V and 1 base from J, the junction kept 8 bases outside the gene matches. Germline assignment: CDR1 MNHEY and CDR2 SVGAGI. This CDR3 comprises 15 residues. CDR3: CASSLGQAKNTEAFF. The CDR3 DNA reads as TGTGCCAGCAGCCTCGGACAGGCGAAGAACACTGAAGCTTTCTTT.

There are a few counts of this clone. The V and J genes are TRBV2 and TRBJ1-1; D is possibly TRBD1 (5 bases). V was clipped by 6 bases and J by 0 bases, with 11 bases between them. The CDR3 is made up of 14 amino acids. The germline gives CDR1 SNHLY, CDR2 FYNNEI. CDR3: CASRGEGMNTEAFF. The CDR3 bases are TGTGCCAGCAGGGGTGAGGGGATGAACACTGAAGCTTTCTTT.